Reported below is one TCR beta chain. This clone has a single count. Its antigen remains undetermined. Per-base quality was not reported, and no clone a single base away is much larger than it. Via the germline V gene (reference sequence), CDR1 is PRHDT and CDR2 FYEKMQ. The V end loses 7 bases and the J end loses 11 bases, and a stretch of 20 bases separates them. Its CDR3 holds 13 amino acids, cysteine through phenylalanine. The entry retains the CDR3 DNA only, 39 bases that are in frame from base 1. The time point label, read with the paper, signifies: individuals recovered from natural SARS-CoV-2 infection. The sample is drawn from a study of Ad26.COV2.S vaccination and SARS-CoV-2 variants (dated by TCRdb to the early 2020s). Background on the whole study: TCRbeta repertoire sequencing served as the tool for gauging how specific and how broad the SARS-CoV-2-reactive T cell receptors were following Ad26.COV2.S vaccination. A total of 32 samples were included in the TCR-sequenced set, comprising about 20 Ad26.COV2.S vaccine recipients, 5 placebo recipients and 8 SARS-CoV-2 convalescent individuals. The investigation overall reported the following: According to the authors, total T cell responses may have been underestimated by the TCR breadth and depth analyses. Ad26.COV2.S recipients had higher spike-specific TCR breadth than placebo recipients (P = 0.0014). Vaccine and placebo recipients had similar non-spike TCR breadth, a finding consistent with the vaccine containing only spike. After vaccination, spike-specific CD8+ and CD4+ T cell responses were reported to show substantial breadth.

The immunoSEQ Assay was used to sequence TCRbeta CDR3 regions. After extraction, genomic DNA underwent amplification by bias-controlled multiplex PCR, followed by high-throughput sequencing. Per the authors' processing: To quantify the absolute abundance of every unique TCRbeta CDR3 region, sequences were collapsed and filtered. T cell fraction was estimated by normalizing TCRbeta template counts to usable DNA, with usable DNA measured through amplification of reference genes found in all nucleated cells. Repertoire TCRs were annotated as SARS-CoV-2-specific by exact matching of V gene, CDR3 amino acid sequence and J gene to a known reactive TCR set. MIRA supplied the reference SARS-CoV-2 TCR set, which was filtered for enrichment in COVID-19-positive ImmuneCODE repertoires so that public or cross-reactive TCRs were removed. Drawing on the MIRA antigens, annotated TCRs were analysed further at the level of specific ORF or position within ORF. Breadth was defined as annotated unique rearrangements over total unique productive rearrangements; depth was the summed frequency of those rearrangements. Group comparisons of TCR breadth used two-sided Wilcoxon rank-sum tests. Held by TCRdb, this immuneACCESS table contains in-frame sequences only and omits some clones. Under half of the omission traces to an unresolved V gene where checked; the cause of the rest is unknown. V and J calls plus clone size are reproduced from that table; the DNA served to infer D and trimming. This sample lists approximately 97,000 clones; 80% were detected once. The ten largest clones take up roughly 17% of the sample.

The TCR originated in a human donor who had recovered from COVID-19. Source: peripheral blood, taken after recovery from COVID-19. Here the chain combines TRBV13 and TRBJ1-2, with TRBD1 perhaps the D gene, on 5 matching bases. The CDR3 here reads CASNTAGLRVYTF. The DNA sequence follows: TGTGCCAGCAATACGGCGGGACTCCGAGTTTACACCTTC.